A selection of T cell receptor beta chains follows, all from one sample in a study of post-analysis software for immune sequencing data. Each CDR3 protein is one row after TCRdb ran MiXCR on the PCR reads. The top ten hold about 11% of the sample, which has approximately 690,000 distinct CDR3 sequences, roughly three fifths seen once. The sequenced sample was blood. These receptors all stem from a girl aged 2-10 years with multiple sclerosis. CDR3s include the opening cysteine and the closing phenylalanine or tryptophan. Fields, in order: clone size, V gene, D gene, J gene, CDR3 protein, CDR3 DNA. The D gene is left open where the match is weak. Size tells how often a clone was seen (once, few, many) or the class of an expanded clone, and some rows leave it out.

>NA|TRBV5-5|NA|TRBJ2-5
CASSRGGKRETQYF
TGTGCCAGCAGCAGGGGGGGGAAGCGAGAGACCCAGTACTTC
>NA|TRBV20-1|TRBD1|TRBJ2-5
CSAKNRGETQYF
TGCAGTGCTAAAAACAGGGGGGAGACCCAGTACTTC
>few|TRBV6-1|NA|TRBJ1-1
CASPTGREAFF
TGTGCCAGCCCGACCGGGCGTGAAGCTTTCTTT
>NA|TRBV5-1|TRBD1|TRBJ2-1
CASSWEPGQGTYNEQFF
TGCGCCAGCAGCTGGGAACCGGGACAGGGGACCTACAATGAGCAGTTCTTC
>NA|TRBV20-1|TRBD2|TRBJ2-5
CSASRAGGPMETQYF
TGCAGTGCTAGCCGGGCGGGGGGGCCGATGGAGACCCAGTACTTC
>NA|TRBV7-8|NA|TRBJ1-5
CASSLVEYSNQPQHF
TGCGCCAGCAGCTTAGTAGAGTATAGCAATCAGCCCCAGCATTTT
>NA|TRBV29-1|TRBD1|TRBJ2-5
CSVGTGRETQYF
TGCAGCGTTGGGACAGGACGAGAGACCCAGTACTTC
>few|TRBV6-5|NA|TRBJ2-7
CASSYSNPEMYEQYF
TGTGCCAGCAGTTACTCGAATCCGGAGATGTACGAGCAGTACTTC
>NA|TRBV30|NA|TRBJ2-7
CAWSVVYEQYF
TGTGCCTGGAGTGTAGTGTACGAGCAGTACTTC
>NA|TRBV7-2|NA|TRBJ2-1
CASSQSPSSYNEQFF
TGTGCCAGCAGCCAAAGTCCTAGCTCCTACAATGAGCAGTTCTTC
>NA|TRBV9|TRBD1|TRBJ2-2
CASSVSGGIGELFF
TGTGCCAGCAGCGTGTCAGGGGGAATCGGGGAGCTGTTTTTT
>NA|TRBV20-1|NA|TRBJ1-2
CSAIDGRAYGYTF
TGCAGTGCCATAGACGGTAGGGCCTATGGCTACACCTTC
>NA|TRBV5-1|NA|TRBJ2-1
CASSLGPTSNEQFF
TGCGCCAGCAGCTTGGGACCAACGTCCAATGAGCAGTTCTTC
>NA|TRBV5-1|TRBD1|TRBJ2-3
CASSADRGRSDTQYF
TGCGCCAGCAGCGCGGACAGGGGGCGATCGGATACGCAGTATTTT
>once|TRBV12-3/TRBV12-4|NA|TRBJ1-1
CASRTVSNTEAFF
TGTGCCAGCAGGACCGTGTCGAACACTGAAGCTTTCTTT
>NA|TRBV12-3/TRBV12-4|NA|TRBJ1-6
CASSNRNSPLHF
TGTGCCAGCAGTAACAGGAATTCACCCCTCCACTTT
>NA|TRBV6-2/TRBV6-3|NA|TRBJ1-1
CASSYGRPEAFF
TGTGCCAGCAGTTACGGCCGACCTGAAGCTTTCTTT
>NA|TRBV29-1|TRBD1|TRBJ2-7
CSVGTGRTYEQYF
TGCAGCGTCGGGACAGGGCGAACCTACGAGCAGTACTTC
>NA|TRBV3-1|NA|TRBJ2-7
CASSQGAFSPYEQYF
TGTGCCAGCAGCCAAGGGGCGTTTTCCCCCTACGAGCAGTACTTC
>NA|TRBV20-1|TRBD1|TRBJ1-5
CSAIGQGSNQPQHF
TGCAGTGCTATCGGACAGGGTAGCAATCAGCCCCAGCATTTT
>NA|TRBV25-1|NA|TRBJ2-7
CASSGPGRYYEQYF
TGTGCCAGCAGTGGGCCGGGACGGTACTACGAGCAGTACTTC
>NA|TRBV10-3|NA|TRBJ2-3
CASGTALEGGTQYF
TGTGCCTCAGGGACGGCACTGGAGGGAGGTACGCAGTATTTT
>few|TRBV5-1|NA|TRBJ2-5
CASSLVGSPETQYF
TGCGCCAGCAGCTTGGTCGGGAGCCCAGAGACCCAGTACTTC
>once|TRBV7-2|TRBD2|TRBJ2-3
CASSSASGGYSSDTQYF
TGTGCCAGCAGCTCCGCGAGCGGGGGATATTCATCAGATACGCAGTATTTT
>NA|TRBV7-9|NA|TRBJ2-7
CASSLAEALYEQYF
TGTGCCAGCAGCTTAGCGGAGGCCTTATACGAGCAGTACTTC
>NA|TRBV28|TRBD1|TRBJ2-7
CASSPKTGGIYEQYF
TGTGCCAGCAGTCCCAAGACAGGGGGCATTTACGAGCAGTACTTC
>NA|TRBV4-3|TRBD1|TRBJ2-3
CASSQPGQGSDTQYF
TGCGCCAGCAGCCAACCGGGACAGGGTTCAGATACGCAGTATTTT
>few|TRBV6-5|TRBD1|TRBJ2-3
CASSYSDRAYTQYF
TGTGCCAGCAGTTACTCCGACAGGGCATATACGCAGTATTTT
>once|TRBV20-1|NA|TRBJ1-5
CSARGELNQPQHF
TGCAGTGCTAGGGGGGAGCTAAATCAGCCCCAGCATTTT
>NA|TRBV7-9|NA|TRBJ2-1
CASSQPSSGNEQFF
TGTGCCAGCAGCCAACCCAGCAGCGGAAATGAGCAGTTCTTC
>NA|TRBV29-1|TRBD2|TRBJ2-1
CSVEVNPGLAGGSSYNEQFF
TGCAGCGTTGAAGTAAACCCGGGACTAGCGGGAGGCAGCTCCTACAATGAGCAGTTCTTC
>once|TRBV5-1|NA|TRBJ2-1
CASSSSTGYNNEQFF
TGCGCCAGCAGCTCCTCGACTGGATATAACAATGAGCAGTTCTTC
>few|TRBV9|NA|TRBJ1-1
CASSVAQGGTEAFF
TGTGCCAGCAGCGTAGCTCAGGGTGGCACTGAAGCTTTCTTT
>NA|TRBV20-1|NA|TRBJ2-5
CSARDSQGTWETQYF
TGCAGTGCTAGAGATTCACAGGGCACATGGGAGACCCAGTACTTC
>NA|TRBV3-1|NA|TRBJ2-3
CASSRGRGRSTDTQYF
TGTGCCAGCAGCCGCGGACGGGGTCGAAGCACAGATACGCAGTATTTT
>NA|TRBV5-1|TRBD2|TRBJ2-5
CASGAGYQETQYF
TGCGCCAGTGGAGCGGGGTACCAAGAGACCCAGTACTTC
>once|TRBV7-2|NA|TRBJ1-6
CASSSGRGSSYNSPLHF
TGTGCCAGCAGCTCAGGACGGGGAAGCTCCTATAATTCACCCCTCCACTTT
>NA|TRBV10-3|TRBD2|TRBJ2-1
CAIGVTSVLSSYNEQFF
TGTGCCATCGGCGTGACTAGCGTCCTTAGCTCCTACAATGAGCAGTTCTTC
>NA|TRBV11-2|NA|TRBJ2-1
CATGVYNEQFF
TGTGCCACAGGGGTGTACAATGAGCAGTTCTTC
>few|TRBV11-2|NA|TRBJ2-7
CASSFQDTPSYEQYF
TGTGCCAGCAGCTTCCAGGACACTCCCTCCTACGAGCAGTACTTC
>NA|TRBV27|TRBD2|TRBJ2-7
CASSPGTSGIEQYF
TGTGCCAGCAGTCCCGGGACTAGCGGGATCGAGCAGTACTTC